What follows are 9 T cell receptor beta chains derived from one specimen sequenced in a study of blood T cell repertoires in COVID-19. Sequencing used immunoSEQ multiplex PCR; TCRdb keeps in-frame clones, though not all of them. The table has almost 250,000 clones, roughly 88% seen once. Input material: peripheral blood. These receptor sequences come from a woman of 80 years or more with COVID-19, enrolled during active disease.

The rearrangement links TRBV14 to TRBJ1-2, with 8 nucleotides matching TRBD1. This CDR3 is 14 amino acids long. The ends lost 5 bases at V and 4 bases at J; junction bases unmatched: 6. Germline assignment: CDR1 SGHDN and CDR2 FVKESK. This CDR3 reads CASSYGQGLYGYTF. Here the CDR3 DNA reads TGTGCCAGCAGCTACGGACAGGGCCTCTATGGCTACACCTTC.

This sequence joins TRBV7-3 and TRBJ2-2; tentatively, D is TRBD1 (5 bases). This CDR3 region has 12 residues. Germline CDR1 reads SGHTA; CDR2 reads FQGTGA. V gave up 8 bases and J gave up 6 bases, with 10 bases separating them. The CDR3 DNA follows: TGTGCCAGCCAGGGTTTGGCCGGGGAGCTGTTTTTT. Encoded protein: CASQGLAGELFF.

The gene calls are TRBV4-1 and TRBJ1-1, with 7 bases identical to TRBD1. The germline CDR1 and CDR2 sequences are MGHRA and YSYEKL. The CDR3 runs to 18 residues. J lost 8 bases, V lost 0 bases, and 18 bases had no gene match. CDR3 coding DNA: TGCGCCAGCAGCCAAGATTCGGACAGGTTGCTACTTTTTCCCGAAGCTTTCTTT. Protein product: CASSQDSDRLLLFPEAFF.

The J gene is TRBJ1-3, the V gene TRBV28, with TRBD1 identical over 7 bases. Per the germline V gene, CDR1 is MDHEN and CDR2 is SYDVKM. Trimming at V came to 8 bases and at J to 3 bases, leaving 7 bases not matched to a gene. CDR3 length: 14 amino acids. CDR3 region: CASETGKVGNTIYF. The CDR3 nucleotides are TGTGCCAGCGAGACAGGGAAAGTTGGAAACACCATATATTTT.

Here the CDR3 reads CSAHRSYEQYF. CDR3 nucleotide sequence: TGCAGTGCCCACCGGTCCTACGAGCAGTACTTC. The J gene is TRBJ2-7, the V gene TRBV20-1; D ambiguous. In germline, CDR1 is DFQATT, CDR2 SNEGSKA (reference sequence). There are 11 residues in the CDR3. V was trimmed by 6 bases and J by 1 base, leaving 7 bases between them.

This chain connects TRBV5-1 to TRBJ1-2; D possibly corresponds to TRBD1 (6 bases). CDR3 length: 14 residues. Germline V gene lookup returns CDR1 SGHRS and CDR2 YFSETQ. V was shortened by 4 bases and J by 2 bases, with 12 bases between the two germline ends. CDR3 protein: CASSPVDRNYGYTF. The CDR3 DNA reads as TGCGCCAGCAGCCCCGTCGACAGGAACTATGGCTACACCTTC.

This clone showed up just once. V gene TRBV7-2 combines with J gene TRBJ2-3; 11 bases align to TRBD2. With 2 bases clipped from V and 2 bases from J, the junction kept 6 bases outside the gene matches. Germline V gives CDR1 SGHTA, CDR2 FQGNSA. This CDR3 comprises 17 residues. CDR3 nucleotide sequence: TGTGCCAGCAGCTTACCTAGACTAGCGGGGTACACAGATACGCAGTATTTT. Translated, it gives CASSLPRLAGYTDTQYF.

The V gene is TRBV20-1, the J gene TRBJ2-3, with 7 bases fitting TRBD2. Trimming removed 3 bases from V and 6 bases from J; junction bases left unmatched: 0. CDR3 length equals 11 residues. Germline lookup yields CDR1 DFQATT and CDR2 SNEGSKA (reference sequence). Here the CDR3 DNA reads TGCAGTGCTAGCGGGGGGGATACGCAGTATTTT. Translation gives CSASGGDTQYF.

This clone has more than one count but fewer than ten. The chain couples TRBV27 to TRBJ1-6; 7 bases align to TRBD1. Looked up from germline, CDR1 is MNHEY and CDR2 is SMNVEV (reference sequence). The CDR3 is 12 residues long. Unmatched junction bases numbered 0, after V lost 3 bases and J lost 10 bases. The CDR3 is CASSFRGSPLHF. The CDR3 DNA sequence: TGTGCCAGCAGTTTCAGGGGGTCACCCCTCCACTTT.